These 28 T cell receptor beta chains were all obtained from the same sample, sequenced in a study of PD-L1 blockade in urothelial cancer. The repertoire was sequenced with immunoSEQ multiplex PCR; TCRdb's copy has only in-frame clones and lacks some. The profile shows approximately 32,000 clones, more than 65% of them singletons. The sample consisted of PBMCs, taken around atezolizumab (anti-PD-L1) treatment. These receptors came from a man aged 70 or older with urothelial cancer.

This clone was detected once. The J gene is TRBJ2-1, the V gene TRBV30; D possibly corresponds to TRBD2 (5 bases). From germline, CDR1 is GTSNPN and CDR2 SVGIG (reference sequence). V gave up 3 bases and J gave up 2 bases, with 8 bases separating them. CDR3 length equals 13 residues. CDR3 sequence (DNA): TGTGCCTGGAGCGTCGGGGCCTACAATGAGCAGTTCTTC. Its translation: CAWSVGAYNEQFF.

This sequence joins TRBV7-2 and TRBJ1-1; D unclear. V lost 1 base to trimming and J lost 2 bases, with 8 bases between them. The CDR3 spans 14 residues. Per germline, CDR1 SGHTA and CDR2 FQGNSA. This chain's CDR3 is CASSLVLANTEAFF. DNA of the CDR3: TGTGCCAGCAGCTTAGTCCTGGCTAACACTGAAGCTTTCTTT.

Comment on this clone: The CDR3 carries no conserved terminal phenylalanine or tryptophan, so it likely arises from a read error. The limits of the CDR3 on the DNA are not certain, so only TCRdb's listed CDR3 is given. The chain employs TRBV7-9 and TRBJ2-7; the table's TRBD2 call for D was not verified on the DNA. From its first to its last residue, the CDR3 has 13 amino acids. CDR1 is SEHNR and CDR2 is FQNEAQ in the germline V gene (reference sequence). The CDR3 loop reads CASSPGLAGNPVL.

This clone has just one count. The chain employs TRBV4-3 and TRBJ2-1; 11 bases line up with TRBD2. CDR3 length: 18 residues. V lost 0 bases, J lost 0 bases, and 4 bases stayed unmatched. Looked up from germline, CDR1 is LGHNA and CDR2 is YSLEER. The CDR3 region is CASSQELAGGPSYNEQFF. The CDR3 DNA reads TGCGCCAGCAGCCAAGAGCTAGCGGGGGGCCCCTCCTACAATGAGCAGTTCTTC.

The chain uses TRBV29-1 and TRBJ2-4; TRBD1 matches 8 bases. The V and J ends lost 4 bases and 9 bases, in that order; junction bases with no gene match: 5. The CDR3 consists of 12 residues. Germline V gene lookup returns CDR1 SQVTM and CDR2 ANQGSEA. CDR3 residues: CSVAGGRGIQYF. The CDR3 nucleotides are TGCAGCGTTGCAGGGGGCCGGGGCATTCAGTACTTC.

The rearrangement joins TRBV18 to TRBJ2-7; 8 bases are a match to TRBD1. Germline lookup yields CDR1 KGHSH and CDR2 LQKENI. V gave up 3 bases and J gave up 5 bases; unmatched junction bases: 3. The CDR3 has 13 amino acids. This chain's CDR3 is CASSPTGENEQYF. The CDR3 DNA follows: TGTGCCAGCTCACCGACAGGGGAGAACGAGCAGTACTTC.

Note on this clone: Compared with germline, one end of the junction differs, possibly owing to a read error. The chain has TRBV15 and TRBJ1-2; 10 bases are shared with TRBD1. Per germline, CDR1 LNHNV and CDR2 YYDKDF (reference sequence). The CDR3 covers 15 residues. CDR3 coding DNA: TGTGCCACCAGCAGAGAGGGGACAGGGGACTACGGCTACACCTTC. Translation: CATSREGTGDYGYTF.

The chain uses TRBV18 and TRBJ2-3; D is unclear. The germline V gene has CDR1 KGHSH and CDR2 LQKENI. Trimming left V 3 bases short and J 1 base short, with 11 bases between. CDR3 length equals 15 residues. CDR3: CASSPRPAGTDTQYF. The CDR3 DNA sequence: TGTGCCAGCTCACCCAGGCCGGCTGGCACAGATACGCAGTATTTT.

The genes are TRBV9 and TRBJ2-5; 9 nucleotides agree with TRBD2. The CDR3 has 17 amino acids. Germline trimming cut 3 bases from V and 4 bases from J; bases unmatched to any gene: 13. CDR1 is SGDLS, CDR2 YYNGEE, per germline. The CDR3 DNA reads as TGTGCCAGCAGCGCGTTCCCTGCGGGAGGGCTCGGAGAGACCCAGTACTTC. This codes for CASSAFPAGGLGETQYF.

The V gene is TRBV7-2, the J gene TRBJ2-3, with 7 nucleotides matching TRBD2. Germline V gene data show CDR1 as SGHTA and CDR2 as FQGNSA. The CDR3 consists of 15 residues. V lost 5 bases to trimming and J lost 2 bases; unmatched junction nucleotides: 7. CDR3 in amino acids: CASSATSDPTDTQYF. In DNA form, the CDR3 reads TGTGCCAGCAGCGCCACTAGCGACCCCACAGATACGCAGTATTTT.

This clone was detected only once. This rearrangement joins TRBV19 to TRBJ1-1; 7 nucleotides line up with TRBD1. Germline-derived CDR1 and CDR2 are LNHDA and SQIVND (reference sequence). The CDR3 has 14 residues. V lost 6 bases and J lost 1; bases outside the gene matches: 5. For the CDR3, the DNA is TGTGCCAGTAGCTCCGGGACAGAGAACACTGAAGCTTTCTTT. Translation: CASSSGTENTEAFF.

The CDR3 DNA sequence: TGTGCCAGCAGCTTAGTGAGTGAGCTAGGCGAAAAACTGTTTTTT. It encodes CASSLVSELGEKLFF. The J gene is TRBJ1-4, the V gene TRBV7-6; D is undetermined. Germline V gene data show CDR1 as SGHVS and CDR2 as FNYEAQ. V dropped 1 base and J dropped 8 bases, with 14 bases sitting between them. This CDR3 comprises 15 residues.

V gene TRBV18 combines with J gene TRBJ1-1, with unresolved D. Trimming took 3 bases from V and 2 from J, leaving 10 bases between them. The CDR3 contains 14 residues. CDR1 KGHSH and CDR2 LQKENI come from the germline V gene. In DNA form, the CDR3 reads TGTGCCAGCTCACCGTCGGGGTTAAACACTGAAGCTTTCTTT. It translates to CASSPSGLNTEAFF.

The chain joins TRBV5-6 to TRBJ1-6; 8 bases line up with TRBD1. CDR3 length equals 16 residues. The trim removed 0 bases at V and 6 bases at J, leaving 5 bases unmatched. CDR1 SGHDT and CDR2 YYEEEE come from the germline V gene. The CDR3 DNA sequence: TGTGCCAGCAGCTTGGGGACAGGGACGGGTAATTCACCCCTCCACTTT. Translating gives CASSLGTGTGNSPLHF.

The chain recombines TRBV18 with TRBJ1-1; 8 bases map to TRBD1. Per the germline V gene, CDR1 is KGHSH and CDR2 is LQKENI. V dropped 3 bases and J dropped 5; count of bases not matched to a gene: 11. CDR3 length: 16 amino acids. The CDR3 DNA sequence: TGTGCCAGCTCACCCGTGGGCAGGGGGCGAGTTACTGAAGCTTTCTTT. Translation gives CASSPVGRGRVTEAFF.

CDR3 sequence: CASSHLRSGLGSYNEQFF. The CDR3 region has the DNA TGTGCCAGCAGCCACTTGCGGAGTGGTTTGGGCTCCTACAATGAGCAGTTCTTC. J is TRBJ2-1 and V is TRBV14; no reliable D call. The germline V gene has CDR1 SGHDN and CDR2 FVKESK. Trimming shortened V by 3 bases and J by 0 bases, and 18 bases separated the two germline ends. The CDR3 runs 18 residues.

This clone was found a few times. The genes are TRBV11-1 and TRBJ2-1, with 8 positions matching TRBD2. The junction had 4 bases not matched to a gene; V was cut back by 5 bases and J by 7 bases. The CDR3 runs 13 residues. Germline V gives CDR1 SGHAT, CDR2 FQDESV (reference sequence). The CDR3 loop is CASSKREKNEQFF. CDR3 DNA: TGTGCCAGCAGCAAGCGGGAGAAAAATGAGCAGTTCTTC.

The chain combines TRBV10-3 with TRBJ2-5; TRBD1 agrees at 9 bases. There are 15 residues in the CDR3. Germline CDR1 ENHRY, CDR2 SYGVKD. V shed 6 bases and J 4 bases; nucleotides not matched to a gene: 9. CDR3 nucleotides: TGTGCCATCAGCGGGGGACAGGGAAGGGGAGAGACCCAGTACTTC. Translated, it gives CAISGGQGRGETQYF.

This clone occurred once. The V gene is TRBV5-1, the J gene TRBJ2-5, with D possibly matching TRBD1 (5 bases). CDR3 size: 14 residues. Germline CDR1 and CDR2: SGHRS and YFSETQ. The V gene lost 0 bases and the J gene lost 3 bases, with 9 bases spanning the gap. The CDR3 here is CASSLEGLKETQYF. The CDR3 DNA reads TGCGCCAGCAGCTTGGAGGGGTTGAAAGAGACCCAGTACTTC.

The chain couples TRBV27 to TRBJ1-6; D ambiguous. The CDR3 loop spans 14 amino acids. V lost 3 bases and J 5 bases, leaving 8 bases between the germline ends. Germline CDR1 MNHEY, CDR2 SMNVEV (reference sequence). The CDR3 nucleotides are TGTGCCAGCAGTTTGGTGCGTAATAATTCACCCCTCCACTTT. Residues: CASSLVRNNSPLHF.

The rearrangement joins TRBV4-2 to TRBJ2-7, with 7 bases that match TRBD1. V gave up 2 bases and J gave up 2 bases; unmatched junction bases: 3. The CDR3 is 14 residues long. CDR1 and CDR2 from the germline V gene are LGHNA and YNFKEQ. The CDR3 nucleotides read TGTGCCAGCAGCCAAAACAGGGGCCCCTACGAGCAGTACTTC. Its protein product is CASSQNRGPYEQYF.

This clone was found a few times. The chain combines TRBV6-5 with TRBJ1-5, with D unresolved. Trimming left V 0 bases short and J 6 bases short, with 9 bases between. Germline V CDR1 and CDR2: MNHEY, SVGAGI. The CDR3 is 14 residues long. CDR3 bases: TGTGCCAGCAGTTACTCGAGTGGGCTTCAGCCCCAGCATTTT. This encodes CASSYSSGLQPQHF.

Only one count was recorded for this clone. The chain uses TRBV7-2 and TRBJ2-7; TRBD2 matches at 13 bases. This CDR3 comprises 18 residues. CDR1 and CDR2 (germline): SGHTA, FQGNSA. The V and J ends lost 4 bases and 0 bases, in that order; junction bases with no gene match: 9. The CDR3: CASSSGLAGSTSSYEQYF. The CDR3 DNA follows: TGTGCCAGCAGCTCGGGACTAGCGGGGTCGACTAGCTCCTACGAGCAGTACTTC.

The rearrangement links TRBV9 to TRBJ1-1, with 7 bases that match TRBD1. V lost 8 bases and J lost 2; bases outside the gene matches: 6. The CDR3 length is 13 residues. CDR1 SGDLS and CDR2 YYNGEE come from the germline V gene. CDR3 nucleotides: TGTGCCAGTAAAAGGGACAGAAACACTGAAGCTTTCTTT. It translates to CASKRDRNTEAFF. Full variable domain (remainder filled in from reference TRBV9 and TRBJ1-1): DSGVTQTPKHLITATGQRVTLRCSPRSGDLSVYWYQQSLDQGLQFLIQYYNGEERAKGNILERFSAQQFPDLHSELNLSSLELGDSALYFCASKRDRNTEAFFGQGTRLTVV.

CDR3 nucleotide sequence: TGCGCCAGCAGCTTAGGGGGTTCGAACACTGAAGCTTTCTTT. Translating it yields CASSLGGSNTEAFF. V and J are TRBV5-1 and TRBJ1-1, with a tentative D call TRBD1 (6 bases). V was pared by 2 bases and J by 1 base, with 9 bases between. The CDR3 is 14 residues long. Per the germline V gene, CDR1 is SGHRS and CDR2 is YFSETQ.

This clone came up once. The CDR3 spells CASSLTNRGDYTF. In DNA, the CDR3 is TGTGCCAGCAGCTTAACGAACAGGGGTGACTACACCTTC. This sequence joins TRBV7-3 and TRBJ1-2; 7 nucleotides line up with TRBD1. Per germline, CDR1 SGHTA and CDR2 FQGTGA. The CDR3 is made up of 13 amino acids. V lost 0 bases and J lost 10; bases outside the gene matches: 5. The full variable domain, completed using reference TRBV7-3 and TRBJ1-2, is GAGVSQTPSNKVTEKGKYVELRCDPISGHTALYWYRQSLGQGPEFLIYFQGTGAADDSGLPNDRFFAVRPEGSVSTLKIQRTERGDSAVYLCASSLTNRGDYTFGSGTRLTVV.

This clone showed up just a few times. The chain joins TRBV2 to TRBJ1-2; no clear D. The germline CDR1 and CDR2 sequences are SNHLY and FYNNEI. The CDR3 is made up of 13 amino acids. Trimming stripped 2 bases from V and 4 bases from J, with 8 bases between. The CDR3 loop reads CASSEREFYGYTF. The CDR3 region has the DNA TGTGCCAGCAGTGAACGGGAGTTCTATGGCTACACCTTC.

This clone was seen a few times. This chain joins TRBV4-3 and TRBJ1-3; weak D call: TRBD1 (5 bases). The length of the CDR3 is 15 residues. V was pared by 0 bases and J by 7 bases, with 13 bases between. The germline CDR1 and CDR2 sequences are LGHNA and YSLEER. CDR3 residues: CASSQEQDIGNTIYF. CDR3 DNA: TGCGCCAGCAGCCAAGAGCAGGACATAGGGAACACCATATATTTT.